This T cell receptor beta chain is drawn from a study of blood T cell repertoires in COVID-19. Study at large: Nucleic acid was either cDNA or gDNA, and it came from T cells, B-cell-depleted T cells, or PBMCs.

The authors' processing: Cell counts per sample came from amplifying reference gene primers. The repertoire was sequenced with immunoSEQ multiplex PCR; TCRdb's copy has only in-frame clones and lacks some. V, J and clone size were drawn from that table, and D and trimming were deduced from the DNA. The table lists some 160,000 clones, around four fifths of them singletons. V dropped 4 bases and J dropped 6; count of bases not matched to a gene: 4. The CDR3 contains 14 residues. CDR1 and CDR2 from the germline V gene are SGHRS and YFSETQ. Each recovered donor of Cohort 3 presented with two negative PCRs, clearance, or symptom resolution.

The chain recombines TRBV5-1 with TRBJ1-2, with 12 bases lining up with TRBD1. The sample taken for sequencing was PBMCs or T cells enriched from blood (not recorded which). The sequence was collected from a woman aged 40 to 50 who had recovered from COVID-19. The CDR3 DNA sequence: TGCGCCAGCAGCCATGGGACAGGGGGCGATGGCTACACCTTC. Its translation: CASSHGTGGDGYTF.